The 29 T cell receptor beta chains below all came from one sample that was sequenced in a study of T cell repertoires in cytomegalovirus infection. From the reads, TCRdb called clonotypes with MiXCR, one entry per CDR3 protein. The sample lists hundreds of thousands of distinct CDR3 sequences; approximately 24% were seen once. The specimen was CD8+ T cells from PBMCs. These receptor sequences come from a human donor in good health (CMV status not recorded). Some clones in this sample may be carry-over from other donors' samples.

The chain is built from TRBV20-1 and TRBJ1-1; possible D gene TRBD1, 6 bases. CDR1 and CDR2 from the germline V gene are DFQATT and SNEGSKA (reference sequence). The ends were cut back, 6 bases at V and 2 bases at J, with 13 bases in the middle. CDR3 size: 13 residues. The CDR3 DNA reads TGCAGTGCGTTCGACAGGTATAACACTGAAGCTTTCTTT. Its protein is CSAFDRYNTEAFF.

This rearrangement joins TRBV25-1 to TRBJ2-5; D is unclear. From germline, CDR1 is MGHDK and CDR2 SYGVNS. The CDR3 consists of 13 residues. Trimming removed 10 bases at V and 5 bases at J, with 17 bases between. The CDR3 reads CANFKPTSETQYF. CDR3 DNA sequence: TGTGCCAACTTCAAACCTACGTCGGAGACCCAGTACTTC. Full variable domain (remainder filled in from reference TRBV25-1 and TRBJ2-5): EADIYQTPRYLVIGTGKKITLECSQTMGHDKMYWYQQDPGMELHLIHYSYGVNSTEKGDLSSESTVSRIRTEHFPLTLESARPSHTSQYLCANFKPTSETQYFGPGTRLLVL.

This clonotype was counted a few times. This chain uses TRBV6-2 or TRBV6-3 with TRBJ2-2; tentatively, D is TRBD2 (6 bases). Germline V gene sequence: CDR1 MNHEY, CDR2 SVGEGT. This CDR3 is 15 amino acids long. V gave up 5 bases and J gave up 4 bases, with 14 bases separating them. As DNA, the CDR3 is TGTGCCAGCAGTACGGGGGAATTTTTCACCGGGGAGCTGTTTTTT. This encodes CASSTGEFFTGELFF.

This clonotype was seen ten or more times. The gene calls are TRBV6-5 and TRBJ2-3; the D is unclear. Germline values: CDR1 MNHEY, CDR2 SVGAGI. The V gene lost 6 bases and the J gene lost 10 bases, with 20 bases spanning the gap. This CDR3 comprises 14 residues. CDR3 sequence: CASSPEFRFDAQYF. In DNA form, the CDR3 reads TGTGCCAGCAGCCCCGAATTCAGGTTTGATGCGCAGTATTTT.

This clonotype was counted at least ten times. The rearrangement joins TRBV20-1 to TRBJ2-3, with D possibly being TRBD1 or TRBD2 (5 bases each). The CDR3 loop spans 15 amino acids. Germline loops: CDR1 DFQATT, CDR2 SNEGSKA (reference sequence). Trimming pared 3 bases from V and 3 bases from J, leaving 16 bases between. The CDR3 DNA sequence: TGCAGTGCTAGGGGGACCATAGAAATTACAGATACGCAGTATTTT. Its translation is CSARGTIEITDTQYF.

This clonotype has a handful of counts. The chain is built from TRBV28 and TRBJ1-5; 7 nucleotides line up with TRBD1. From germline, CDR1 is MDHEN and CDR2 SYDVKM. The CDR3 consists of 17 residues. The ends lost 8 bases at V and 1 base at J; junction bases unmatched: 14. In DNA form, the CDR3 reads TGTGCCAGCGCCGGGACAGTCCTCCGCCGAAGCAATCAGCCCCAGCATTTT. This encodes CASAGTVLRRSNQPQHF.

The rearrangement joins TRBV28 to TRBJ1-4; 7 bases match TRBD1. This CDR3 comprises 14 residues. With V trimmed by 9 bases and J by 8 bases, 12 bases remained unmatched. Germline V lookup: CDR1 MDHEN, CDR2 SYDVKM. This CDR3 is CASSAGTEYEKLFF. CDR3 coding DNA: TGTGCCAGTTCCGCCGGGACAGAATACGAAAAACTGTTTTTT.

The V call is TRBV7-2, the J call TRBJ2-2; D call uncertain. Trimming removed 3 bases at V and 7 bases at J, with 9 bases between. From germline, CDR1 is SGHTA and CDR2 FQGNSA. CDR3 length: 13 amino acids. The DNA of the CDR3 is TGTGCCAGCAGCTTTTGGGAAATCGGGGAGCTGTTTTTT. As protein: CASSFWEIGELFF.

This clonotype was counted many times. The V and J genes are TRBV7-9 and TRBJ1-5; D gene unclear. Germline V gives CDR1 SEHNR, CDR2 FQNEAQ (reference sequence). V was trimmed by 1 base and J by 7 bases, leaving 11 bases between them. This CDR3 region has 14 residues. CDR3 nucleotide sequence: TGTGCCAGCAGCTTAGACGGGTCCCGGCAGCCCCAGCATTTT. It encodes CASSLDGSRQPQHF.

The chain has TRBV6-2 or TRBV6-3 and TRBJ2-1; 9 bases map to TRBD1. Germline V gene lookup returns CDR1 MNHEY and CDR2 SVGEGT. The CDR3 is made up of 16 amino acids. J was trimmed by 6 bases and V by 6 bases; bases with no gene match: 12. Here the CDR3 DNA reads TGTGCCAGCAGACCTTTTACAGGGGGCGCCGGCAATGAGCAGTTCTTC. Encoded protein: CASRPFTGGAGNEQFF.

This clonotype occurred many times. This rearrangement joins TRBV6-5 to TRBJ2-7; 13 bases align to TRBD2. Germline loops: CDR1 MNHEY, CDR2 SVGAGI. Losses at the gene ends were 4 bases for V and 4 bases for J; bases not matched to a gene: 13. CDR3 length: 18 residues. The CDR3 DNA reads TGTGCCAGCAGTTTATTACCTCCCGGGACTAGCGGGGTGTACGAGCAGTACGTC. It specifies CASSLLPPGTSGVYEQYV.

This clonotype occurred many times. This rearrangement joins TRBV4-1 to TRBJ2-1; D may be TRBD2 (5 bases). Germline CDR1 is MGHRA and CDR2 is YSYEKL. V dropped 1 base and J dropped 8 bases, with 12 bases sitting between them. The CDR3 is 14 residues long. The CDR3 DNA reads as TGCGCCAGCAGCCAAGCATCGGGGTTGGATGAGCAGTTCTTC. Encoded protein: CASSQASGLDEQFF.

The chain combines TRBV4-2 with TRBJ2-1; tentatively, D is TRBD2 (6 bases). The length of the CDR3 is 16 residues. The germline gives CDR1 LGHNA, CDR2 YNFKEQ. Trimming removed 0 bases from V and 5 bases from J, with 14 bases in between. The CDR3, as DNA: TGTGCCAGCAGCCAAGAGGCGGTAGCGGCGGACAATGAGCAGTTCTTC. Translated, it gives CASSQEAVAADNEQFF.

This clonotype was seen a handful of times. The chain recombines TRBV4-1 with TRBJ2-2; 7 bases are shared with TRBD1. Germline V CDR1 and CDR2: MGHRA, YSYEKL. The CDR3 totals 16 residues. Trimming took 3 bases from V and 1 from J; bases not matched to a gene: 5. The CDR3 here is CASSQMRTGNTGELFF. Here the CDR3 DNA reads TGCGCCAGCAGCCAGATGCGGACAGGGAACACCGGGGAGCTGTTTTTT.

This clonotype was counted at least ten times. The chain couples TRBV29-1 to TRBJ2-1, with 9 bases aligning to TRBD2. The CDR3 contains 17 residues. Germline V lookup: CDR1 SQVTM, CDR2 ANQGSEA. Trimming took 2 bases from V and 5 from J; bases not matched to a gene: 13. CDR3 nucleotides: TGCAGCGTTGAAATAGGAGGTAGCGGGGGTTGGGACAATGAGCAGTTCTTC. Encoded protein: CSVEIGGSGGWDNEQFF.

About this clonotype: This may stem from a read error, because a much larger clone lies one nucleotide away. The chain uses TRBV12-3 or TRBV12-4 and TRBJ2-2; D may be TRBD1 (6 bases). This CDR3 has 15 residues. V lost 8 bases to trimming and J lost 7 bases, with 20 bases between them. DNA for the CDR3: TGTGCCAGCGGTGCTACGACAGGCTCACGCGGGGAGCTGTTTTTT. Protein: CASGATTGSRGELFF.

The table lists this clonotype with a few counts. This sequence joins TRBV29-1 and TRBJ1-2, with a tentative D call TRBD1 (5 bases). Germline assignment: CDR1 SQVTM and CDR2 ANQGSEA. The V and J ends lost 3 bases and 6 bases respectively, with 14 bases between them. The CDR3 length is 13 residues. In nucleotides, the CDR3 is TGCAGCGTTGAGGTAGGGGCGGTGAATGGCTACACCTTC. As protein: CSVEVGAVNGYTF.

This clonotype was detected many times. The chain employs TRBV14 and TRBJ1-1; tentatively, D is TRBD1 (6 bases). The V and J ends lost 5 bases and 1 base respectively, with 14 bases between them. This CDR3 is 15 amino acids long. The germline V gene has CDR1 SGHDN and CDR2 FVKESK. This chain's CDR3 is CASSALTGWNTEAFF. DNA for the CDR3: TGTGCCAGCAGCGCCTTGACAGGCTGGAACACTGAAGCTTTCTTT.

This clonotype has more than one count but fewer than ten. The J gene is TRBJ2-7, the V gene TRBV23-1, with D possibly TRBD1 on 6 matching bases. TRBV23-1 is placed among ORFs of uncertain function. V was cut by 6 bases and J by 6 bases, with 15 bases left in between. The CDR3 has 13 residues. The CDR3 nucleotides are TGCGCCAGCAGGGGGGCCGTGCTTGGCGAGCAGTACGTC. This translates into CASRGAVLGEQYV.

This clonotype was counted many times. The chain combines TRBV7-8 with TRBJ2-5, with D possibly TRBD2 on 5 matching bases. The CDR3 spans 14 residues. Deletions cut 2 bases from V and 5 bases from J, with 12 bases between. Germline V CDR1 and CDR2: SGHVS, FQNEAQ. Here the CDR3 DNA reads TGTGCCAGCAGCTTAACCCTCCGCGGGGAGACCCAGTACTTC. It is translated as CASSLTLRGETQYF.

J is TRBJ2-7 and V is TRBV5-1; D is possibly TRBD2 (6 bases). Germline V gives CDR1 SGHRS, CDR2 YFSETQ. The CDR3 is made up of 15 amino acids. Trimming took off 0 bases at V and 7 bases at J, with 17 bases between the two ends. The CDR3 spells CASSLGRAPEGEQYF. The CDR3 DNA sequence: TGCGCCAGCAGCTTGGGCCGCGCGCCGGAGGGGGAGCAGTACTTC.

The CDR3 DNA sequence: TGTGCCAGCAGTCGATCGACAGGCCGCTACGAGCAGTACGTC. This encodes CASSRSTGRYEQYV. V usage is TRBV28 and J usage is TRBJ2-7, with D perhaps TRBD1 (6 bases). V lost 5 bases and J lost 3, with 14 bases in between. Per the germline V gene, CDR1 is MDHEN and CDR2 is SYDVKM. This CDR3 spans 14 amino acids.

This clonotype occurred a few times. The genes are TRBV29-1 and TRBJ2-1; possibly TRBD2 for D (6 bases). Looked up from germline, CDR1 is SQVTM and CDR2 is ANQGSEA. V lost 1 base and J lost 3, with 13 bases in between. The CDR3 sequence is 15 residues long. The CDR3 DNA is TGCAGCGTTGAAGGATGGGCGGGGAGCTACAATGAGCAGTTCTTC. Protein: CSVEGWAGSYNEQFF.

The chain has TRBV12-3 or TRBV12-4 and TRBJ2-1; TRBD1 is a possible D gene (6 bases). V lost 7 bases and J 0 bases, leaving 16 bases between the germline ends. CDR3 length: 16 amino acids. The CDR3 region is CASIGPTGSSYNEQFF. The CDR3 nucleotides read TGTGCCAGCATCGGACCAACAGGGAGCTCCTACAATGAGCAGTTCTTC.

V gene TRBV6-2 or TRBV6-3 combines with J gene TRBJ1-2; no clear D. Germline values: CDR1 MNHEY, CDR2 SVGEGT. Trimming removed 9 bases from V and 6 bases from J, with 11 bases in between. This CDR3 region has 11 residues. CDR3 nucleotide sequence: TGTGCCAGTTTGGGAGGGAATGGCTACACCTTC. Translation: CASLGGNGYTF.

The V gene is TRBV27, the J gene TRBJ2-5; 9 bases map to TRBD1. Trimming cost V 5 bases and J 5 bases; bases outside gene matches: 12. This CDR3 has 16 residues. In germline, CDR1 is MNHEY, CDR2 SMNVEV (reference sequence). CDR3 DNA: TGTGCCAGCAGTCCACTCCAAACAGGGGGCAAGGAGACCCAGTACTTC. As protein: CASSPLQTGGKETQYF.

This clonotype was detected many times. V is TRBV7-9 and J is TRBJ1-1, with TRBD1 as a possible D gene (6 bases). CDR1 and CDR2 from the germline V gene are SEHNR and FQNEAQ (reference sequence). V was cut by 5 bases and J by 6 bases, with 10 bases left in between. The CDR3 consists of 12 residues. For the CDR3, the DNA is TGTGCCAGCAGCCCACAGGGTTCTGAAGCTTTCTTT. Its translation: CASSPQGSEAFF.

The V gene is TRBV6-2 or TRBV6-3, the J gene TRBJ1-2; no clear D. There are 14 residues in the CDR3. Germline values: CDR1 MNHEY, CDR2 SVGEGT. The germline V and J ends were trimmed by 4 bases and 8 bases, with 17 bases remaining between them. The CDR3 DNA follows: TGTGCCAGCAGTTTAGTGGAGCCTTTATGGGGCTACACCTTC. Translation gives CASSLVEPLWGYTF.

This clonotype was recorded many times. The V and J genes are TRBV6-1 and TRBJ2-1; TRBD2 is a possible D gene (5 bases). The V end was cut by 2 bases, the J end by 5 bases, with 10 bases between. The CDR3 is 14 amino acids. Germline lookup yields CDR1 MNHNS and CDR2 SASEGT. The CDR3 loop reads CASSEPGKNNEQFF. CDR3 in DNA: TGTGCCAGCAGTGAACCGGGGAAAAACAATGAGCAGTTCTTC.